These 2 T cell receptor beta chains came from one sample sequenced in a study of blood T cell repertoires in COVID-19. TCRdb's copy holds only in-frame clones and misses some; the assay was immunoSEQ multiplex PCR. The sample comprises 70,000 to 100,000 clones, roughly 80% of which are singletons, and about 12% rests with the top ten. The source material was peripheral blood. Source of these receptors: a human donor in a cohort sampled during active COVID-19.

This clone was recorded once. This rearrangement joins TRBV19 to TRBJ1-2; 8 nucleotides align to TRBD1. The germline V gene has CDR1 LNHDA and CDR2 SQIVND (reference sequence). J was trimmed by 3 bases and V by 8 bases; bases with no gene match: 14. The CDR3 consists of 16 residues. Written as DNA, the CDR3 is TGTGCCAGTTCCTCAGGGGGCCAAGAATACTACTATGGCTACACCTTC. The encoded protein is CASSSGGQEYYYGYTF.

The chain has TRBV2 and TRBJ2-2; 8 bases line up with TRBD2. The CDR3 is 14 residues long. Germline V gene data show CDR1 as SNHLY and CDR2 as FYNNEI. J was trimmed by 5 bases and V by 7 bases; bases with no gene match: 6. The CDR3 region is CASMPRGDTGELFF. The CDR3 bases are TGTGCCAGCATGCCGCGGGGGGATACCGGGGAGCTGTTTTTT.